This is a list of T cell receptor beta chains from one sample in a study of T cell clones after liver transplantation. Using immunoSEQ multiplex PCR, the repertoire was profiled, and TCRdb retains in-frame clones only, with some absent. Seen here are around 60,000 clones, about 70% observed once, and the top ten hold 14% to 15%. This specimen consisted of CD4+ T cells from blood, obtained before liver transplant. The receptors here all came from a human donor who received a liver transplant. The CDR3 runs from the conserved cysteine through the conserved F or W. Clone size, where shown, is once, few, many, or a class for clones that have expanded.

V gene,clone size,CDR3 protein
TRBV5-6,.,CASSGGKDTEAFF
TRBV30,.,CAWSAYPPGLEIETQYF
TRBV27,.,CASLPSGTGGRQPQHF
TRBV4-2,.,CASSQGQLGSPLHF
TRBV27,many,CASSFSGGTSTDTQYF
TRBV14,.,CASSQVGGALEKLFF
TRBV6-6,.,CASSPQGGYGYTF
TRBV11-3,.,CASSPGRRGYYNEQFF
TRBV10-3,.,CAIAIQGPSTDTQYF
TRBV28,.,CASSLFKGQGARIIYGYTF
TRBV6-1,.,CASSPSWGPGETQYF
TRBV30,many,CACPRDRADGYTF
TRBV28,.,CASSFYLLGAEQYF
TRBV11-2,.,CASSLGAGKIIYEQYF
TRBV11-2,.,CASSPGGGIQETQYF
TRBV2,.,CASSERGDRGWVGTDTQYF
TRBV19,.,CASSVSGTSDQGEQYF
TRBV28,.,CASSLLTGMYGYTF
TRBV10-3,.,CAISDREADYGYTF
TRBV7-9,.,CASSLDRVNQPQHF
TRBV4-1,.,CASSQEAGRGNSPLHF
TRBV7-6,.,CASSITGGPSNEKLFF
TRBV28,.,CASADRGRYNQPQHF
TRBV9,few,CASSVQEASGNTIYF
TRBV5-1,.,CASTSGRGQETQYF
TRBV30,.,CAWNPRGRYGYTF
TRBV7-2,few,CASSLVGYGLEAFF
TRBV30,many,CASTPPDRGNTEAFF
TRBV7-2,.,CASSLVLAGVREQYF
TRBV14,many,CASSQRAGGGDTQYF
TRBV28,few,CASSLAGGLNEQFF
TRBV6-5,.,CASRKQGEAYGYTF
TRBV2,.,CASKSGTYQPQHF
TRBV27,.,CASSSTGATNEKLFF
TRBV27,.,CASSFWDRGPYGYTF
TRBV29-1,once,CGGQAGNEKLFF
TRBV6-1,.,CASSGAGTGKNNEQFF
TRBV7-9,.,CASSHGQGNTEAFF
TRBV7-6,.,CASAQGSGTGYNEQFF
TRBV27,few,CASSSQTGAGELFF
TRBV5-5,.,CASSLGQGAEKLFF
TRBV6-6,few,CASSYSEGATGNTIYF
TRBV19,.,CASSMETGLRPGANVLTF
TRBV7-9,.,CASSLESGGNEKLFF
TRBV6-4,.,CASSNQYNEQFF
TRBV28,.,CASSFGQANYEQYF
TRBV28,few,CASSLWDRDTEAFF
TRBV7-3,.,CASSLIAGGPDGELFF
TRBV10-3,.,CAIRPTDYGYTF
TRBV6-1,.,CASTTGSYEQYF
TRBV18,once,CASSPGQGYTDTQYF
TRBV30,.,CAWRERGGHNEQFF
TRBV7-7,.,CASSFWVGETQYF
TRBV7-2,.,CASSQRLAGGPTDTQYF